The next 22 T cell receptor beta chains were all read from a single sample in a study of T cells in Graves' hyperthyroidism and ophthalmopathy. What was amplified from RNA transcripts were TCR beta CDR3 regions. First-round RT-PCR with HTBI primers amplified the TCR CDR3 region. MiXCR, run by TCRdb on the multiplex PCR reads, gives a single entry per CDR3 protein. This sample has a few hundred thousand distinct CDR3 sequences; around a fifth occur once, and the top ten carry about 53%. What was sequenced was blood. All receptors come from a woman between 70 and 85 years old with Graves' ophthalmopathy.

The V gene is TRBV7-9, the J gene TRBJ1-2; the D gene is possibly TRBD1 (5 bases). Germline V lookup: CDR1 SEHNR, CDR2 FQNEAQ (reference sequence). The V end was cut by 1 base, the J end by 2 bases, with 14 bases between. This CDR3 is 16 amino acids long. The CDR3 DNA reads TGTGCCAGCAGCTTAGGGGTTGGAACAGGCAACTATGGCTACACCTTC. This encodes CASSLGVGTGNYGYTF.

The V call is TRBV7-3, the J call TRBJ2-3; 10 bases fit TRBD2. There are 16 residues in the CDR3. V was clipped by 3 bases and J by 4 bases; unmatched bases: 7. Looked up from germline, CDR1 is SGHTA and CDR2 is FQGTGA. CDR3 in amino acids: CASSLSSGSGPDTQYF. The DNA for the CDR3 is TGTGCCAGCAGCTTGTCTAGCGGGAGCGGGCCAGATACGCAGTATTTT.

The chain uses TRBV2 and TRBJ2-5; D possibly matches TRBD1 or TRBD2 (5 bases each). From germline, CDR1 is SNHLY and CDR2 FYNNEI. Trimming shortened V by 3 bases and J by 4 bases, and 24 bases separated the two germline ends. CDR3 length equals 18 residues. The CDR3: CASSEGELGMGRGETQYF. CDR3 nucleotide sequence: TGTGCCAGCAGTGAGGGGGAGCTAGGCATGGGCCGGGGAGAGACCCAGTACTTC.

The gene calls are TRBV19 and TRBJ1-5; D remains ambiguous. Trimming removed 3 bases from V and 6 bases from J, with 12 bases in between. The CDR3 sequence is 14 residues long. Germline V gene sequence: CDR1 LNHDA, CDR2 SQIVND (reference sequence). The CDR3 nucleotides are TGTGCCAGTAGTATCTCGGTCATGCTTCAGCCCCAGCATTTT. It yields the protein CASSISVMLQPQHF.

The chain uses TRBV7-9 and TRBJ2-7; tentative D call: TRBD1 (7 bases). The CDR3 extends over 12 amino acids. CDR1 and CDR2 (germline): SEHNR, FQNEAQ (reference sequence). The CDR3 reads CAWGDSSYEQYF. CDR3 nucleotide sequence: TGTGCGTGGGGGGACAGCTCCTACGAGCAGTACTTC.

This clonotype was seen only a few times. V and J are TRBV30 and TRBJ2-7; D is possibly TRBD2 (6 bases). CDR1 is GTSNPN and CDR2 is SVGIG in the germline V gene (reference sequence). V was shortened by 6 bases and J by 5 bases, with 11 bases between the two germline ends. This CDR3 region has 11 residues. CDR3 sequence (DNA): TGTGCCTGCGCGGGAATAGACGAGCAGTACTTC. Encoded protein: CACAGIDEQYF.

This clonotype has more than one count but fewer than ten. The gene calls are TRBV6-5 and TRBJ2-4; no clear D. Trimming left V 0 bases short and J 2 bases short, with 17 bases between. Germline V gives CDR1 MNHEY, CDR2 SVGAGI. The CDR3 is made up of 18 amino acids. CDR3 DNA: TGTGCCAGCAGTTACTCGTATCGTGCGGTTGGTACCAAAAACATTCAGTACTTC. This encodes CASSYSYRAVGTKNIQYF.

The rearrangement joins TRBV12-3 or TRBV12-4 to TRBJ2-7; the match to TRBD2 covers 10 bases. Trimming removed 6 bases from V and 3 bases from J; junction bases left unmatched: 8. This CDR3 spans 15 amino acids. Written as DNA, the CDR3 is TGTGCCAGCAGAGCCGGGACTAGCGCATTCTACGAGCAGTACTTC. It is translated as CASRAGTSAFYEQYF.

CDR3 loop: CSARDSTPAGGFMSNQPQHF. The CDR3 DNA sequence: TGCAGTGCTAGAGATTCGACCCCGGCAGGGGGCTTTATGAGCAATCAGCCCCAGCATTTT. The chain combines TRBV20-1 with TRBJ1-5, with 8 bases identical to TRBD1. The CDR3 has 20 residues. Per the germline V gene, CDR1 is DFQATT and CDR2 is SNEGSKA (reference sequence). The J segment lost 1 base and the V segment lost 0 bases, leaving 17 bases of the junction unmatched.

This clonotype showed up just once. The chain carries TRBV5-1 and TRBJ2-3; the D gene is possibly TRBD1 (5 bases). The CDR3 runs 14 residues. Germline V gene data show CDR1 as SGHRS and CDR2 as YFSETQ. V gave up 0 bases and J gave up 6 bases, with 11 bases separating them. CDR3 DNA: TGCGCCAGCAGCTTGGCCGAGCGACAGGATACGCAGTATTTT. Translated, it gives CASSLAERQDTQYF.

This chain links TRBV20-1 with TRBJ2-7, with 7 bases identical to TRBD2. This CDR3 is 16 amino acids long. The germline V gene encodes CDR1 DFQATT and CDR2 SNEGSKA (reference sequence). V lost 6 bases and J lost 0; bases outside the gene matches: 14. CDR3 loop: CSASSNLAESSYEQYF. CDR3 bases: TGCAGTGCCAGCTCTAATCTAGCGGAGAGCTCCTACGAGCAGTACTTC.

The table lists this clonotype with a few counts. The V and J genes are TRBV7-9 and TRBJ1-1, with TRBD1 matching over 8 bases. J gave up 4 bases and V 4 bases, and 8 bases lay outside the gene matches. CDR3 length: 15 residues. Germline values: CDR1 SEHNR, CDR2 FQNEAQ (reference sequence). CDR3 residues: CASSSWTGFGTEAFF. The CDR3 coding sequence is TGTGCCAGCAGCTCATGGACAGGGTTTGGCACTGAAGCTTTCTTT.

This clonotype was seen only a few times. The chain employs TRBV18 and TRBJ2-7, with D unclear. This CDR3 is 12 amino acids long. Germline values: CDR1 KGHSH, CDR2 LQKENI. V gave up 6 bases and J gave up 5 bases, with 11 bases separating them. CDR3 loop: CASSRGDHEQYF. The CDR3 coding sequence is TGTGCCAGCTCGCGCGGAGACCACGAGCAGTACTTC. The full variable domain, completed using reference TRBV18 and TRBJ2-7, is NAGVMQNPRHLVRRRGQEARLRCSPMKGHSHVYWYRQLPEEGLKFMVYLQKENIIDESGMPKERFSAEFPKEGPSILRIQQVVRGDSAAYFCASSRGDHEQYFGPGTRLTVT.

This clonotype was counted between two and nine times. The CDR3 loop is CRAGSSYEQYF. CDR3 nucleotide sequence: TGCCGGGCGGGCAGCTCCTACGAGCAGTACTTC. The chain couples TRBV20-1 to TRBJ2-7; D is possibly TRBD2 (5 bases). The CDR3 runs to 11 residues. The V gene's germline CDR1 is DFQATT and CDR2 SNEGSKA (reference sequence).

The rearrangement joins TRBV7-9 to TRBJ2-7; the D gene is possibly TRBD2 (5 bases). Trimming took off 5 bases at V and 5 bases at J, with 13 bases between the two ends. There are 13 residues in the CDR3. The germline gives CDR1 SEHNR, CDR2 FQNEAQ (reference sequence). Written as DNA, the CDR3 is TGTGCCAGCAGCACCGGGATCTTGGACGAGCAGTACTTC. It codes for CASSTGILDEQYF.

This clonotype was seen once. This rearrangement joins TRBV20-1 to TRBJ1-2; no reliable D call. The CDR3 length is 13 residues. Deletions cut 6 bases from V and 5 bases from J, with 16 bases between. The germline CDR1 and CDR2 sequences are DFQATT and SNEGSKA (reference sequence). The CDR3 DNA follows: TGCAGTGCCGCCCTGAACCAAGGGTATGGCTACACCTTC. As protein: CSAALNQGYGYTF.

The V and J genes are TRBV30 and TRBJ2-1; TRBD1 might be the D (5 bases). Germline V gene sequence: CDR1 GTSNPN, CDR2 SVGIG (reference sequence). The CDR3 sequence is 11 residues long. Trimming took off 4 bases at V and 7 bases at J, with 8 bases between the two ends. This CDR3 is CAWTRTNEQFF. CDR3 nucleotides: TGTGCCTGGACCAGGACAAATGAGCAGTTCTTC. Combining the CDR3 with reference TRBV30 and TRBJ2-1 gives the whole variable domain SQTIHQWPATLVQPVGSPLSLECTVEGTSNPNLYWYRQAAGRGLQLLFYSVGIGQISSEVPQNLSASRPQDRQFILSSKKLLLSDSGFYLCAWTRTNEQFFGPGTRLTVL.

This chain uses TRBV20-1 with TRBJ1-1; maybe TRBD1 (6 bases). Germline V gives CDR1 DFQATT, CDR2 SNEGSKA (reference sequence). Trimming removed 3 bases from V and 1 base from J, with 15 bases in between. The CDR3 has 15 residues. The CDR3 loop is CSASFLGGSNTEAFF. In nucleotides, the CDR3 is TGCAGTGCTAGTTTCTTAGGGGGATCGAACACTGAAGCTTTCTTT.

The chain carries TRBV20-1 and TRBJ2-3; maybe TRBD2 (5 bases). Germline loops: CDR1 DFQATT, CDR2 SNEGSKA (reference sequence). V lost 3 bases and J 2 bases, leaving 18 bases between the germline ends. The CDR3 loop spans 16 amino acids. The CDR3 region is CSARENRLPYTDTQYF. For the CDR3, the DNA is TGCAGTGCTAGGGAAAACCGACTACCCTACACAGATACGCAGTATTTT.

The gene calls are TRBV6-1 and TRBJ1-6; TRBD1 agrees at 8 bases. The CDR3 runs 15 residues. J gave up 6 bases and V 4 bases, and 5 bases lay outside the gene matches. Per the germline V gene, CDR1 is MNHNS and CDR2 is SASEGT. Here the CDR3 DNA reads TGTGCCAGCAGTGGACCGGGACAGGCTAATTCACCCCTCCACTTT. This translates into CASSGPGQANSPLHF.

V and J are TRBV2 and TRBJ2-1, with 7 positions matching TRBD1. V shed 7 bases and J 4 bases; nucleotides not matched to a gene: 10. The CDR3 contains 15 residues. Per the germline V gene, CDR1 is SNHLY and CDR2 is FYNNEI. The CDR3 loop reads CASTKGAPKYNEQFF. The CDR3 nucleotides read TGTGCCAGCACGAAGGGGGCGCCTAAATACAATGAGCAGTTCTTC.

This clonotype was observed a few times. V gene TRBV11-3 combines with J gene TRBJ2-7; 7 bases align to TRBD2. The CDR3 covers 15 residues. V dropped 5 bases and J dropped 8; count of bases not matched to a gene: 15. From germline, CDR1 is SGHNT and CDR2 YENEEA. CDR3 loop: CASSARDATSTKQYF. The CDR3 bases are TGTGCCAGCAGCGCGAGAGACGCGACTAGCACAAAGCAGTACTTC.